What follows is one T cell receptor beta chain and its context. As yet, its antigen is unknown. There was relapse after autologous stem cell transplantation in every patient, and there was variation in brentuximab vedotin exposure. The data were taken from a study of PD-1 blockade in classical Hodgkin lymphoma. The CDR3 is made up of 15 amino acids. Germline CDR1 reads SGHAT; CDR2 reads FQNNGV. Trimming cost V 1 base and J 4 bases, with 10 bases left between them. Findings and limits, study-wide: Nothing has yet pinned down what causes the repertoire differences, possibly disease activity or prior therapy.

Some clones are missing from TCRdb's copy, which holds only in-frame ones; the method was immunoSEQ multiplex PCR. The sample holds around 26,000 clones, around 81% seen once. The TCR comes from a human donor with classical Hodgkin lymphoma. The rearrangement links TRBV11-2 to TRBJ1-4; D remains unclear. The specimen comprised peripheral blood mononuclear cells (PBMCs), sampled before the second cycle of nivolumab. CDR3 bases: TGTGCCAGCAGCTTAGTTTCAGGCCTTAATGAAAAACTGTTTTTT. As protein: CASSLVSGLNEKLFF.